One and the same sample provided the 9 T cell receptor beta chains below, sequenced in a study of blood T cell repertoires in COVID-19. Clones were sequenced by immunoSEQ multiplex PCR, and TCRdb holds only the in-frame ones, with some missing. The repertoire holds around 200,000 clones, roughly 80% seen once, with approximately 13% in the top ten. Sequencing input: peripheral blood. The receptors come from a man in his forties or fifties who had recovered from COVID-19.

This rearrangement joins TRBV27 to TRBJ2-3; D is perhaps TRBD2 (6 bases). Germline-derived CDR1 and CDR2 are MNHEY and SMNVEV (reference sequence). The CDR3 loop spans 17 amino acids. Trimming removed 9 bases from V and 2 bases from J, with 24 bases in between. CDR3 region: CASSGGGVVQSTDTQYF. CDR3 nucleotide sequence: TGTGCCAGTTCGGGTGGCGGGGTGGTCCAATCCACAGATACGCAGTATTTT.

V usage is TRBV11-2 and J usage is TRBJ2-1; the D gene is possibly TRBD2 (5 bases). This CDR3 spans 16 amino acids. V shed 5 bases and J shed 1 base, with 15 bases lying between them. Germline CDR1 and CDR2: SGHAT and FQNNGV. CDR3 sequence reads: CASSREEGPSYNEQFF. CDR3 DNA sequence: TGTGCCAGCAGCCGGGAAGAAGGCCCTTCCTACAATGAGCAGTTCTTC.

This clone was picked up a small number of times. The J gene is TRBJ1-5, the V gene TRBV28; TRBD1 agrees at 9 bases. CDR3 length: 14 residues. Germline assignment: CDR1 MDHEN and CDR2 SYDVKM. The trim removed 6 bases at V and 5 bases at J, leaving 5 bases unmatched. This chain's CDR3 is CASSRDRGYQPQHF. The CDR3 nucleotides are TGTGCCAGCAGCCGCGACAGGGGGTATCAGCCCCAGCATTTT.

This clone has a handful of counts. The chain is built from TRBV19 and TRBJ2-7; weak D call: TRBD1 (6 bases). The CDR3 covers 13 residues. V gave up 5 bases and J gave up 3 bases, with 11 bases separating them. The germline gives CDR1 LNHDA, CDR2 SQIVND (reference sequence). CDR3 coding DNA: TGTGCCAGTAGTCGACAGGAATTCTACGAGCAGTACTTC. The encoded protein is CASSRQEFYEQYF.

This clone was found many times. This sequence joins TRBV14 and TRBJ2-2; D is possibly TRBD2 (6 bases). CDR3 length: 14 amino acids. Trimming shortened V by 5 bases and J by 3 bases, and 10 bases separated the two germline ends. Germline-derived CDR1 and CDR2 are SGHDN and FVKESK. DNA of the CDR3: TGTGCCAGCAGCGCCGGGACTTACACCGGGGAGCTGTTTTTT. Amino acid sequence: CASSAGTYTGELFF.

This chain links TRBV24-1 with TRBJ2-3; 7 bases agree with TRBD1. J lost 5 bases, V lost 0 bases, and 4 bases had no gene match. The germline gives CDR1 KGHDR, CDR2 SFDVKD. The CDR3 runs to 15 residues. CDR3 nucleotides: TGTGCCACCAGTGATTTGGCAGGGGGTGAAGATACGCAGTATTTT. This sequence encodes CATSDLAGGEDTQYF.

The chain employs TRBV18 and TRBJ1-1; no reliable D call. The CDR3 length is 16 residues. V lost 1 base, J lost 2 bases, and 14 bases lay in between. CDR1 KGHSH and CDR2 LQKENI come from the germline V gene. CDR3 protein: CASSPLTPRSNTEAFF. CDR3 in DNA: TGTGCCAGCTCACCACTTACTCCGAGATCTAACACTGAAGCTTTCTTT.

The J gene is TRBJ1-2, the V gene TRBV6-6; TRBD1 matches 7 bases. The V gene's germline CDR1 is MNHNY and CDR2 SVGAGI (reference sequence). CDR3 length: 12 residues. J lost 8 bases, V lost 5 bases, and 5 bases had no gene match. For the CDR3, the DNA is TGTGCCAGCAGTGGGGGACAGTACGGCTACACCTTC. It is translated as CASSGGQYGYTF.

The chain has TRBV4-1 and TRBJ2-1; 7 bases fit TRBD1. The ends lost 4 bases at V and 6 bases at J; junction bases unmatched: 6. Germline V gives CDR1 MGHRA, CDR2 YSYEKL. The CDR3 has 14 amino acids. As DNA, the CDR3 is TGCGCCAGCAGCCCTCTGGGACAGCTCAATGAGCAGTTCTTC. It encodes CASSPLGQLNEQFF.